The rows below give T cell receptor beta chains drawn from one sample of a study of shared clonotypes between healthy human individuals. Generated by immunoSEQ multiplex PCR, the TCRdb table keeps only in-frame clones and is missing some. Of about 2.3 million clones in the sample, around 92% were seen once. Specimen: naive CD4+ T cells from PBMCs. The receptors here all came from a man younger than 35 in good health. Some clones in this sample may be carry-over from other donors' samples. Each CDR3 is given with its conserved first and last residue. Each record gives: D gene, V gene, J gene, clone size, CDR3 DNA, CDR3 protein. A D gene is named only where the DNA matches it firmly. Clone size is not always given. Where it is, it says once, few, many or a class for expanded clones.

-	TRBV21-1	TRBJ1-5	-	TGTGCCAGCAGGGTACAGGGGGCTGAACTGGGCAATCAGCCCCAGCATTTT	CASRVQGAELGNQPQHF
TRBD2	TRBV7-3	TRBJ2-1	-	TGTGCCAGCAGCTTGCGACTAGCGGGAACACATGAGCAGTTCTTC	CASSLRLAGTHEQFF
-	TRBV19	TRBJ2-3	-	TGTGCCAGTAGCTACCTTAGGGGGGGGAGCACAGATACGCAGTATTTT	CASSYLRGGSTDTQYF
TRBD2	TRBV4-1	TRBJ2-3	-	TGCGCCAGCAGCCCCAGCGGGAGGACCAGCACAGATACGCAGTATTTT	CASSPSGRTSTDTQYF
-	TRBV28	TRBJ1-1	-	TGTGCCAGCAGACGGGGGGGAGAGTACACTGAAGCTTTCTTT	CASRRGGEYTEAFF
-	TRBV5-1	TRBJ2-7	-	TGCGCCAGCAGCTTGGCCGCGGTGCGGCGGGAGACAGGCGAGCAGTACTTC	CASSLAAVRRETGEQYF
-	TRBV7-3	TRBJ2-6	-	TGTGCCAGCAGCTCCCGGGGCCCGGGAGGGGCCAACGTCCTGACTTTC	CASSSRGPGGANVLTF
-	TRBV11-2	TRBJ2-7	-	TGTGCCAGCAGCTTAGGACGGTTCTCCTACGAGCAGTACTTC	CASSLGRFSYEQYF
TRBD2	TRBV5-1	TRBJ2-7	once	TGCGCCAGCAGCATTGGGCTAGCGGGTTTTACCTACGAGCAGTACTTC	CASSIGLAGFTYEQYF
TRBD1	TRBV4-1	TRBJ2-2	-	TGCGCCAGCAGCCAGCCGGGACAGGGAAAGAGGACCGGGGAGCTGTTTTTT	CASSQPGQGKRTGELFF
TRBD2	TRBV5-4	TRBJ2-1	-	TGTGCCAGCAGCTTGGTCGGGAGGAGCTACAATGAGCAGTTCTTC	CASSLVGRSYNEQFF
-	TRBV28	TRBJ2-6	-	TGTGCCAGCAGTTTATACTCAGACGGAAGGAGGATTACTGGGGCCAACGTCCTGACTTTC	CASSLYSDGRRITGANVLTF
-	TRBV28	TRBJ1-4	-	TGTGCCAGCAGTTTAAGTGGACAAGGAAATGAAAAACTGTTTTTT	CASSLSGQGNEKLFF
-	TRBV28	TRBJ2-2	once	TGTGCCAGCAGTTTACTTTATACAACAGAGATCACCGGGGAGCTGTTTTTT	CASSLLYTTEITGELFF
TRBD2	TRBV30	TRBJ2-7	-	TGTGCCTGGAGTGAAACGGGACTAGCATACGAGCAGTACTTC	CAWSETGLAYEQYF
TRBD1	TRBV6-1	TRBJ2-2	-	TGTGCCAGCGAGGACAGGGTGAACACCGGGGAGCTGTTTTTT	CASEDRVNTGELFF
-	TRBV27	TRBJ1-4	-	TGTGCCAGCAGTTTAGCAGGGGCCCGCCGTGAAAAACTGTTTTTT	CASSLAGARREKLFF
-	TRBV19	TRBJ1-5	-	TGTGCCTCAAATAGGTTAGGGCAGCCCAATCAGCCCCAGCATTTT	CASNRLGQPNQPQHF
-	TRBV5-1	TRBJ1-1	-	TGCGCCAGCAGCCTATATTTCAGGGAAGGCACTGAAGCTTTCTTT	CASSLYFREGTEAFF
TRBD1	TRBV6-1	TRBJ1-2	few	TGTGCCAGCAGTCCCACCGGGACAGGGCATGGCTACACCTTC	CASSPTGTGHGYTF
-	TRBV4-2	TRBJ1-1	few	TGTGCCAGCAGCCAACAGGAGAACACTGAAGCTTTCTTT	CASSQQENTEAFF
TRBD2	TRBV6-1	TRBJ2-5	-	TGTGCCAGCAGCCGTAGCGGGAACCAAGAGACCCAGTACTTC	CASSRSGNQETQYF
-	TRBV25-1	TRBJ2-1	-	TGTGCCAGCCACTTTACCGGACAGTCCTACAATGAGCAGTTCTTC	CASHFTGQSYNEQFF
-	TRBV5-1	TRBJ2-2	-	TGCGCCAGCAGCGGATACCGGGACGGACGGAACACCGGGGAGCTGTTTTTT	CASSGYRDGRNTGELFF
-	TRBV6-1	TRBJ2-7	-	TGTGCCAGCACCAGAGTAGAGGGGATTTCCTACGAGCAGTACTTC	CASTRVEGISYEQYF
-	TRBV6-1	TRBJ2-7	-	TGTGCCAGCACCCTCGTGGACAGCTCCTACGAGCAGTACTTC	CASTLVDSSYEQYF
TRBD2	TRBV10-3	TRBJ2-7	-	TGTGCCATCAGTGGCGGACTAGCGGAGTTGGGGGAGCAGTACTTC	CAISGGLAELGEQYF
TRBD2	TRBV6-5	TRBJ2-1	-	TGTGCCAGCAGTCGTCTCACGCGGGAGTCGGTCAAGTTCTTC	CASSRLTRESVKFF
-	TRBV11-2	TRBJ2-1	-	TGTGCCAGCAGCCCGACCGCGGGACTCTACAATGAGCAGTTCTTC	CASSPTAGLYNEQFF
-	TRBV20-1	TRBJ2-7	-	TGCAGTGCTAGTGAAAGATACGAGCAGTACTTC	CSASERYEQYF
TRBD1	TRBV5-4	TRBJ1-1	-	TGTGCCAGCAGCTTGGCAGGGGGTTCAGTGAACACTGAAGCTTTCTTT	CASSLAGGSVNTEAFF
-	TRBV28	TRBJ2-7	-	TGTGCCACCGACCGGGACACCAACTACGAGCAGTACTTC	CATDRDTNYEQYF
TRBD2	TRBV19	TRBJ2-1	once	TGTGCCAGTAGCCCCTGGGGGGCTAGCGGGAGTCATGAGCAGTTCTTC	CASSPWGASGSHEQFF
TRBD2	TRBV6-4	TRBJ2-1	-	TGTGCCAGCAATGGACTAGCGGGAGGAACGGGTGATGAGCAGTTCTTC	CASNGLAGGTGDEQFF
TRBD2	TRBV5-4	TRBJ2-2	-	TGTGCCAGCAGCCCCGGCCTAGCGGGAGCCCTCACCGGGGAGCTGTTTTTT	CASSPGLAGALTGELFF
TRBD1	TRBV5-6	TRBJ2-1	-	TGTGCCAGCAGCTCAACAGGGGCGACCTACAATGAGCAGTTCTTC	CASSSTGATYNEQFF
-	TRBV28	TRBJ1-2	-	TGTGCCAGCAGGACCGGGCTCACGACCGACTACACCTTC	CASRTGLTTDYTF
-	TRBV5-4	TRBJ1-1	-	TGTGCCAGCAGCTTAAGACAGATGAACACTGAAGCTTTCTTT	CASSLRQMNTEAFF